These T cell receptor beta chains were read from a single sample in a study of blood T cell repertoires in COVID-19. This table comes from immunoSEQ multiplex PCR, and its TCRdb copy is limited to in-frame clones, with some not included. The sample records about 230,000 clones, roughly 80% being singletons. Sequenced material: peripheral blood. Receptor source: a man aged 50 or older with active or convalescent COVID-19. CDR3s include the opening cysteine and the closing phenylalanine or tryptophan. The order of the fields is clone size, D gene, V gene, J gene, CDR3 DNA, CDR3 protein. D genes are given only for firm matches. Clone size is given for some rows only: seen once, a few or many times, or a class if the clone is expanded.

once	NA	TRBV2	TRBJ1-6	TGTGCCAGCAGGGGAGGAATAAGCTCCTATAATTCACCCCTCCACTTT	CASRGGISSYNSPLHF
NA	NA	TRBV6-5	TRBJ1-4	TGTGCCAGCAGACGGGGTGATCGGGGTAATGAAAAACTGTTTTTT	CASRRGDRGNEKLFF
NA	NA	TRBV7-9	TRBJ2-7	TGTGCCAGCAGCTTCAACAGGACCTACGAGCAGTACTTC	CASSFNRTYEQYF
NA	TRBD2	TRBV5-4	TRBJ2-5	TGTGCCAGCAGCTCTGGACTAGCGGGGAGAATGGGAGAGACCCAGTACTTC	CASSSGLAGRMGETQYF
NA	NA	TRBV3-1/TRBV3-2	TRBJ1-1	TGTGCCAGCAGCCAAGGGCAGGGCAACACTGAAGCTTTCTTT	CASSQGQGNTEAFF
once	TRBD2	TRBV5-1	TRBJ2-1	TGCGCCAGCAGCTTTATTAGCGGGGGGGGCAATGAGCAGTTCTTC	CASSFISGGGNEQFF
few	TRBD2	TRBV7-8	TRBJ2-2	TGTGCCAGCAGCTTAGGGTCAGCGGGGTACGGGGAGCTGTTTTTT	CASSLGSAGYGELFF
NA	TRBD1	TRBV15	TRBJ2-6	TGTGCCACCAGCACCTACAGGGGAACTGGGGCCAACGTCCTGACTTTC	CATSTYRGTGANVLTF
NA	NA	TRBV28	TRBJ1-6	TGTGCCAGCGGATACTCGGGGGGGGGCGGATCACCCCTCCACTTT	CASGYSGGGGSPLHF
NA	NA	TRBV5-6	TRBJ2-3	TGTGCCAGCAGCCACGGGGGCACAGATACGCAGTATTTT	CASSHGGTDTQYF
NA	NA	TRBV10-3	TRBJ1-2	TGTGCCATCAGTGAATCCGACTATGGCTACACCTTC	CAISESDYGYTF
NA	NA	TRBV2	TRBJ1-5	TGTGCCAGCAGTGCAGGCCAGGGTCAGCCCCAGCATTTT	CASSAGQGQPQHF
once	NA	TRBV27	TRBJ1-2	TGTGCCAGCAGGTCTCGTACTGACTATGGCTACACCTTC	CASRSRTDYGYTF
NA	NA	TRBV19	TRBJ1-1	TGTGCCAGTAGTGATACAGGGTTGAACACTGAAGCTTTCTTT	CASSDTGLNTEAFF
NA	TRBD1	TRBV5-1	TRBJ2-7	TGCGCCAGCCGTATCGACAGGGCTTACGAGCAGTACTTC	CASRIDRAYEQYF
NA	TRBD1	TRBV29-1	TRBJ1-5	TGCAGCGTTCTTACAGGGGGCAATCAGCCCCAGCATTTT	CSVLTGGNQPQHF
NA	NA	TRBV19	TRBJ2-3	TGTGCCAGTAGTCATGATTCACAGGGTCCCAGCACAGATACGCAGTATTTT	CASSHDSQGPSTDTQYF
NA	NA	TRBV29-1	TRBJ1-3	TGCAGCGTTGTAATGCCCAGGCCCATTGACACCATATATTTT	CSVVMPRPIDTIYF
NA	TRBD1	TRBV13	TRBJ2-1	TGTGCCAGCAGCTTAGGGAGGGGGCCGTATGAGCAGTTCTTC	CASSLGRGPYEQFF
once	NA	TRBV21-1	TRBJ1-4	TGTGCCAGCCAGGGACTTTCCGAAAAACTGTTTTTT	CASQGLSEKLFF
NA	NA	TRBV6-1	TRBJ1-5	TGTGCCAGCAGTGAAGAACAGGGCCCCAGGCCCCAGCATTTT	CASSEEQGPRPQHF
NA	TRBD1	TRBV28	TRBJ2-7	TGTGCCAGCAGTGGGGTGGACAGGGGAGGGTACGAGCAGTACTTC	CASSGVDRGGYEQYF
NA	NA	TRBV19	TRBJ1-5	TGTGCCAGTAAGACCACCCAGGGGTCGGGTCAGCCCCAGCATTTT	CASKTTQGSGQPQHF
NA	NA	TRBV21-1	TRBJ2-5	TGTGCCAGCAGCAAGGCGAACAGGGGCCAAGAGACCCAGTACTTC	CASSKANRGQETQYF
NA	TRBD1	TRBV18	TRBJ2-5	TGTGCCAGCTCACCGTCCGGGACAGAAGAGACCCAGTACTTC	CASSPSGTEETQYF
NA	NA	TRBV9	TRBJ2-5	TGTGCCAGCAGCGTAGCTACCGCACACCAAGAGACCCAGTACTTC	CASSVATAHQETQYF
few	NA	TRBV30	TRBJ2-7	TGTGCCTGGAGTGGGTCGGTCTACGAGCAGTACTTC	CAWSGSVYEQYF
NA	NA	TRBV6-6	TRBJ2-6	TGTGCCAGCAGCCCCCTACGCTCTGGGGCCAACGTCCTGACTTTC	CASSPLRSGANVLTF
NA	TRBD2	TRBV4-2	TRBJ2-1	TGTGCCAGCAGCCAAGGAGGCGGGGGGGGCCTCAATGAGCAGTTCTTC	CASSQGGGGGLNEQFF
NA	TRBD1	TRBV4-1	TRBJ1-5	TGCGCCAGCAGCCATCTCGGACAGGGTCGCAATCAGCCCCAGCATTTT	CASSHLGQGRNQPQHF
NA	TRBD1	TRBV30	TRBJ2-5	TGTGCCTGGAGTAGTGGGACAGGGGAAGAGACCCAGTACTTC	CAWSSGTGEETQYF
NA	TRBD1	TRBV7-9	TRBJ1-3	TGTGCCAGCAGCAAAAGTCGGACAGGCGGGGATGGAAACACCATATATTTT	CASSKSRTGGDGNTIYF
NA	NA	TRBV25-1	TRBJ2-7	TGTGCCAGCAGTGAACCCGGCTCTGGGAGCTACGAGCAGTACTTC	CASSEPGSGSYEQYF
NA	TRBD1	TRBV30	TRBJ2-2	TGTGCCTGGATGGGACAGGCGAACACCGGGGAGCTGTTTTTT	CAWMGQANTGELFF
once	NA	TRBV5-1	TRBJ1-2	TGCGCCAGCAGCTCGAGTATCACCTCGATTAACTATGGCTACACCTTC	CASSSSITSINYGYTF
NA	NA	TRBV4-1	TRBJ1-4	TGCGCCAGCAGCCAAGAGGAGCTGGCTGCAACTAATGAAAAACTGTTTTTT	CASSQEELAATNEKLFF
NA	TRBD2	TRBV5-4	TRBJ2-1	TGTGCCAGCAGCTTTTCGACTAGCGGTTACAATGAGCAGTTCTTC	CASSFSTSGYNEQFF
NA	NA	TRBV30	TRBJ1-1	TGTGCCTGGAGTGTACCGAGTCTGAGGGAAACTGAAGCTTTCTTT	CAWSVPSLRETEAFF
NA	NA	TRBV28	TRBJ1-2	TGTGCCAGCAGTTCACTACACCCTAACTATGGCTACACCTTC	CASSSLHPNYGYTF
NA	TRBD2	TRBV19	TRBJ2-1	TGTGCCAGTAACAAAGCGGGGGGGATATTTCCGAATGAGCAGTTCTTC	CASNKAGGIFPNEQFF
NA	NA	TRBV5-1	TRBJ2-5	TGCGCCAGCAGCCCCCGTTGGGCAGGCCGAGAGACCCAGTACTTC	CASSPRWAGRETQYF
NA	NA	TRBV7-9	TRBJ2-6	TGTGCCAGCAGCATGGACGGGGGAGACGTCCTGACTTTC	CASSMDGGDVLTF
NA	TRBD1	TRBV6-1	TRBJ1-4	TGTGCCAGCAGTGAACAGGGGGCACGTGAAAAACTGTTTTTT	CASSEQGAREKLFF
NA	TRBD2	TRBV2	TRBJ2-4	TGTGCCAGCAGTGTTTGGAGTCTAGCGGGGCGTCACATTCAGTACTTC	CASSVWSLAGRHIQYF
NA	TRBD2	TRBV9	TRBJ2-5	TGTGCCAGCAGCGTAGAGGGAGGGGCTAGCGGGGGGCAATACTTC	CASSVEGGASGGQYF
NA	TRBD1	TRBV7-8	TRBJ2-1	TGTGCCAGCAGCCGGCCGGGCAGGGGGCCGTACAATGAGCAGTTCTTC	CASSRPGRGPYNEQFF
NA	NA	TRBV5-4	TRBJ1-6	TGTGCCAGCAGCTTGGGGGGTGCCAGGGATTCACCCCTCCACTTT	CASSLGGARDSPLHF
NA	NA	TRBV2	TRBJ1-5	TGTGCCAGCGGGGCTCCTCATAGCAATCAGCCCCAGCATTTT	CASGAPHSNQPQHF
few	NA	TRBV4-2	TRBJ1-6	TGTGCCAGCCGCGTAGCCGGAAACGATAATTCACCCCTCCACTTT	CASRVAGNDNSPLHF
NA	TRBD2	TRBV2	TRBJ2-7	TGTGCCAGCAGCGATCCTAGCGGGGGGAGATACGAGCAGTACTTC	CASSDPSGGRYEQYF
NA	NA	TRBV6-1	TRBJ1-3	TGTGCCAGCAGTGAATTGGGAGACACCATATATTTT	CASSELGDTIYF
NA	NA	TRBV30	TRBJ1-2	TGTGCCTGGAGTGTAGGACTTTCCTATGGCTACACCTTC	CAWSVGLSYGYTF
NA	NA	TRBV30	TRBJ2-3	TGTGCCTGGGACATGGGGGGGCATACGCAGTATTTT	CAWDMGGHTQYF
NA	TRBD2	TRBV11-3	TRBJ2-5	TGTGCCAGCAGCGCGGGGGGATTGGTACAAGAGACCCAGTACTTC	CASSAGGLVQETQYF
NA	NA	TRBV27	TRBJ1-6	TGTGCCAGCAGTTTTCGGCAGGCCAATTCACCCCTCCACTTT	CASSFRQANSPLHF